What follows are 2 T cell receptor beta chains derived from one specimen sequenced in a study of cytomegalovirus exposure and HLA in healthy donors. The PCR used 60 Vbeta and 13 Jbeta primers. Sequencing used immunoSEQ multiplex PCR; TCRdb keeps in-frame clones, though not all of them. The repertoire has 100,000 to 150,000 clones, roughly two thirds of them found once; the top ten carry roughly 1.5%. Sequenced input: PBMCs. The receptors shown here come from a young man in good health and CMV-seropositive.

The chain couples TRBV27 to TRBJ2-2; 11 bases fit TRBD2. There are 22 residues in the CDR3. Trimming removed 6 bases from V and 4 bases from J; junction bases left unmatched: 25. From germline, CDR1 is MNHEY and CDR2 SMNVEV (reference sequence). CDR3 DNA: TGTGCCAGCAGGAGAATCGCAGGGGCGGTGGTAGCGGGAGGGCCGGGCACCGGGGAGCTGTTTTTT. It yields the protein CASRRIAGAVVAGGPGTGELFF.

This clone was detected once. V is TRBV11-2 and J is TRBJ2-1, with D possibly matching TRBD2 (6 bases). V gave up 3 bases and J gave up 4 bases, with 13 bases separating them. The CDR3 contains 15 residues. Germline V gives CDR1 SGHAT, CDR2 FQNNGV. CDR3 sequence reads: CASSFGRERYNEQFF. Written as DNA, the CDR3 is TGTGCCAGCAGCTTTGGACGGGAGAGGTACAATGAGCAGTTCTTC.